These 20 T cell receptor beta chains share one sample of origin, sequenced in a study of T cell repertoires in MIS-A myocarditis. Here immunoSEQ multiplex PCR was the method, and the copy in TCRdb shows in-frame clones only, minus some. The sample lists 5,500 to 8,000 clones; about 81% were seen once. The sample taken for sequencing was right inferior lung lobe tissue obtained at autopsy. These receptors were taken from a young man with fulminant myocarditis from multisystem inflammatory syndrome in adults (MIS-A) after COVID-19.

The chain links TRBV30 to TRBJ2-7; D may be TRBD2 (7 bases). This CDR3 contains 13 residues. The V end was cut by 8 bases, the J end by 0 bases, with 14 bases between. Per germline, CDR1 GTSNPN and CDR2 SVGIG (reference sequence). This CDR3 reads CALRGGSSYEQYF. The CDR3 bases are TGTGCCCTCAGGGGCGGGAGCTCCTACGAGCAGTACTTC.

This clone turned up a few times. The chain employs TRBV29-1 and TRBJ2-3; 11 bases are shared with TRBD2. The CDR3 runs 16 residues. The germline gives CDR1 SQVTM, CDR2 ANQGSEA. Germline trimming cut 6 bases from V and 5 bases from J; bases unmatched to any gene: 13. For the CDR3, the DNA is TGCAGCGTCGCAATCGTAGCGGGAGGGTTGGGAGATACGCAGTATTTT. This gives the protein CSVAIVAGGLGDTQYF.

The chain links TRBV5-6 to TRBJ2-3; 11 nucleotides match TRBD2. V gave up 0 bases and J gave up 3 bases; unmatched junction bases: 6. This CDR3 spans 17 amino acids. The germline V gene encodes CDR1 SGHDT and CDR2 YYEEEE. The CDR3 DNA reads TGTGCCAGCAGCTTGGTTATAGCGGGGGGGCGAACAGATACGCAGTATTTT. Its protein is CASSLVIAGGRTDTQYF.

This clone has just one count. This chain links TRBV6-5 with TRBJ2-3; 10 bases fit TRBD2. Germline CDR1 and CDR2: MNHEY and SVGAGI. The CDR3 contains 15 residues. V trimming: 6 bases; J trimming: 5 bases; junction bases outside the gene matches: 8. The CDR3 DNA reads as TGTGCCAGCAGCCTAGCGGGGGCGGGGGGAGATACGCAGTATTTT. This encodes CASSLAGAGGDTQYF.

A single count supports this clone. CDR3 loop: CASSGQTNSPLHF. CDR3 nucleotides: TGTGCCAGCAGTGGACAGACTAATTCACCCCTCCACTTT. V and J are TRBV2 and TRBJ1-6, with D possibly being TRBD1 (5 bases). Trimming took 4 bases from V and 6 from J, leaving 7 bases between them. The CDR3 spans 13 residues. Germline V gives CDR1 SNHLY, CDR2 FYNNEI.

The rearrangement uses TRBV5-1 and TRBJ2-5; maybe TRBD1 (6 bases). There are 14 residues in the CDR3. The V and J ends lost 0 bases and 4 bases respectively, with 10 bases between them. Germline CDR1 reads SGHRS; CDR2 reads YFSETQ. CDR3: CASSLVGAAETQYF. DNA for the CDR3: TGCGCCAGCAGCTTGGTGGGGGCGGCAGAGACCCAGTACTTC. Using reference TRBV5-1 and TRBJ2-5 for the parts outside the CDR3, the full variable domain is KAGVTQTPRYLIKTRGQQVTLSCSPISGHRSVSWYQQTPGQGLQFLFEYFSETQRNKGNFPGRFSGRQFSNSRSEMNVSTLELGDSALYLCASSLVGAAETQYFGPGTRLLVL.

The chain carries TRBV3-1 (or the pseudogene TRBV3-2) and TRBJ2-3; D unclear. This CDR3 spans 13 amino acids. V lost 3 bases and J lost 6, with 10 bases in between. The germline CDR1 and CDR2 sequences are LGHDT and YNNKEL (reference sequence). CDR3 amino acids: CASSQGLADTQYF. The CDR3 coding sequence is TGTGCCAGCAGCCAGGGTCTTGCGGATACGCAGTATTTT.

The table lists this clone with a few counts. V is TRBV3-1 (or the pseudogene TRBV3-2) and J is TRBJ1-2, with 8 bases lining up with TRBD1. The CDR3 has 15 residues. Unmatched junction bases numbered 6, after V lost 3 bases and J lost 3 bases. The germline gives CDR1 LGHDT, CDR2 YNNKEL (reference sequence). The DNA for the CDR3 is TGTGCCAGCAGCCATCAGGGGGCGCGGTACTATGGCTACACCTTC. Amino acid sequence: CASSHQGARYYGYTF.

The rearrangement links TRBV3-1 (or the pseudogene TRBV3-2) to TRBJ2-1; D call uncertain. The V end lost 3 bases, the J end lost 8 bases, and 8 bases lay between the germline ends. The CDR3 has 12 amino acids. The germline gives CDR1 LGHDT, CDR2 YNNKEL (reference sequence). The CDR3 is CASSQNWDEQFF. CDR3 sequence (DNA): TGTGCCAGCAGCCAGAATTGGGATGAGCAGTTCTTC.

The chain employs TRBV6-5 and TRBJ1-4; D is undetermined. Germline values: CDR1 MNHEY, CDR2 SVGAGI. This CDR3 is 15 amino acids long. V lost 4 bases and J 0 bases, leaving 9 bases between the germline ends. The CDR3 DNA reads TGTGCCAGCAGTTCGGACTCGTCAACTAATGAAAAACTGTTTTTT. Translated, it gives CASSSDSSTNEKLFF.

The chain has TRBV7-2 and TRBJ1-1; no definite D call. Germline-derived CDR1 and CDR2 are SGHTA and FQGNSA. V was trimmed by 1 base and J by 5 bases, leaving 14 bases between them. The CDR3 spans 15 residues. The DNA of the CDR3 is TGTGCCAGCAGCTTAGTCCCGGGGATGAGGACTGAAGCTTTCTTT. Translated, it gives CASSLVPGMRTEAFF.

This chain uses TRBV3-1 (or the pseudogene TRBV3-2) with TRBJ1-2, with D possibly TRBD1 on 5 matching bases. The CDR3 runs 13 residues. V was clipped by 5 bases and J by 5 bases, with 12 bases between them. Looked up from germline, CDR1 is LGHDT and CDR2 is YNNKEL (reference sequence). This CDR3 is CASSGGLSYGYTF. The DNA for the CDR3 is TGTGCCAGCAGCGGGGGACTCTCGTATGGCTACACCTTC.

This sequence joins TRBV6-5 and TRBJ2-2, with unresolved D. Germline V gene sequence: CDR1 MNHEY, CDR2 SVGAGI. CDR3 length: 14 amino acids. Trimming took off 8 bases at V and 1 base at J, with 11 bases between the two ends. Here the CDR3 reads CASGWAGNTGELFF. As DNA, the CDR3 is TGTGCCAGCGGTTGGGCAGGGAACACCGGGGAGCTGTTTTTT.

This chain connects TRBV4-3 to TRBJ1-1; a weak D match, TRBD1 (6 bases). The CDR3 has 17 residues. The V end lost 3 bases, the J end lost 0 bases, and 17 bases lay between the germline ends. CDR1 LGHNA and CDR2 YSLEER come from the germline V gene. The CDR3 is CASSHQLGQFLNTEAFF. In nucleotides, the CDR3 is TGCGCCAGCAGCCACCAACTCGGACAGTTTCTGAACACTGAAGCTTTCTTT.

V usage is TRBV11-2 and J usage is TRBJ1-2; the D is unclear. CDR3 size: 13 residues. Germline V gene lookup returns CDR1 SGHAT and CDR2 FQNNGV. V lost 5 bases and J 10 bases, leaving 17 bases between the germline ends. This CDR3 is CASSPTPGSDYTF. The DNA for the CDR3 is TGTGCCAGCAGCCCGACCCCCGGCAGTGACTACACCTTC.

The chain couples TRBV6-6 to TRBJ1-5, with a possible D match to TRBD1 (5 bases). CDR1 MNHNY and CDR2 SVGAGI come from the germline V gene (reference sequence). The CDR3 is 18 residues long. V lost 8 bases and J lost 5, with 28 bases in between. Here the CDR3 DNA reads TGTGCCAGCCGTCTTCGCTTTTGGGCCCGTTGGGGGGATCAGCCCCAGCATTTT. Its protein product is CASRLRFWARWGDQPQHF.

This clone has only a few counts. V gene TRBV10-1 combines with J gene TRBJ2-2; D is undetermined. This CDR3 is built from 14 residues. Trimming cost V 6 bases and J 0 bases, with 8 bases left between them. CDR1 and CDR2 (germline): WNHNN, SYGVQD (reference sequence). The CDR3 DNA sequence: TGCGCCAGCAGGACTCTCCCGAACACCGGGGAGCTGTTTTTT. Amino acid sequence: CASRTLPNTGELFF.

The chain is built from TRBV19 and TRBJ2-5; 8 bases match TRBD1. V lost 6 bases, J lost 2 bases, and 5 bases stayed unmatched. This CDR3 has 14 residues. Per the germline V gene, CDR1 is LNHDA and CDR2 is SQIVND (reference sequence). The CDR3 coding sequence is TGTGCCAGTAGCCTTCGGACAGGGCAAGAGACCCAGTACTTC. Translation: CASSLRTGQETQYF.

This sequence joins TRBV14 and TRBJ2-7; tentatively, D is TRBD1 (6 bases). This CDR3 region has 14 residues. Trimming took 5 bases from V and 9 from J, leaving 20 bases between them. Germline V gene sequence: CDR1 SGHDN, CDR2 FVKESK. The CDR3 loop reads CASSSQGPLFGQYF. As DNA, the CDR3 is TGTGCCAGCAGCTCACAGGGCCCCCTTTTTGGGCAGTACTTC.

The chain links TRBV3-1 (or the pseudogene TRBV3-2) to TRBJ2-2; D unresolved. With 0 bases removed from V and 0 bases from J, the gap between germline ends came to 8 bases. Germline loops: CDR1 LGHDT, CDR2 YNNKEL (reference sequence). CDR3 size: 16 residues. CDR3 DNA: TGTGCCAGCAGCCAAGATGTAGGGACGAACACCGGGGAGCTGTTTTTT. Translated: CASSQDVGTNTGELFF.